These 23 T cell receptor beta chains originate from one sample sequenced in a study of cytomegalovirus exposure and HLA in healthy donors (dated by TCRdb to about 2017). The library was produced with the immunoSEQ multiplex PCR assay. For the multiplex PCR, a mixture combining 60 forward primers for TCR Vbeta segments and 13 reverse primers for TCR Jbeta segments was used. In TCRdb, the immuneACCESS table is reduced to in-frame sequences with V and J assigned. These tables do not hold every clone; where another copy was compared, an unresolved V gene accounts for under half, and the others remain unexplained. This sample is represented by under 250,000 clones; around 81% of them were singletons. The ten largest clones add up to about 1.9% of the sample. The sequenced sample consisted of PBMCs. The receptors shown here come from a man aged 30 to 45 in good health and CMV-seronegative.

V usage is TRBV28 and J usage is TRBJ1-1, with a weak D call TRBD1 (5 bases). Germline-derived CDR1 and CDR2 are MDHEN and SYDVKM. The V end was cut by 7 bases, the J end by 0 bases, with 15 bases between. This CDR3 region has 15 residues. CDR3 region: CASTPLRAMNTEAFF. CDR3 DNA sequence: TGTGCCAGCACTCCCCTCAGGGCTATGAACACTGAAGCTTTCTTT.

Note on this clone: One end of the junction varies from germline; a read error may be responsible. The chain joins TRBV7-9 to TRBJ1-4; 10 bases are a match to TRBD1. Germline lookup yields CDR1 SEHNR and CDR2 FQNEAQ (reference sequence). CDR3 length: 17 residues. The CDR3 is CSSSSTGGGQPNEKLFF. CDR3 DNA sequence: TGTTCCAGCAGCTCGACAGGGGGCGGTCAACCAAATGAAAAACTGTTTTTT.

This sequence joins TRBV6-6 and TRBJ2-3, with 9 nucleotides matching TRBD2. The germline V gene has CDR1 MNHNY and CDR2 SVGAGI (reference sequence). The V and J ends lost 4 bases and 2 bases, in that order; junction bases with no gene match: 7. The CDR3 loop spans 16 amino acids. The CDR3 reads CASSSPAGGITDTQYF. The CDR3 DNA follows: TGTGCCAGCAGTTCCCCAGCGGGAGGCATCACAGATACGCAGTATTTT.

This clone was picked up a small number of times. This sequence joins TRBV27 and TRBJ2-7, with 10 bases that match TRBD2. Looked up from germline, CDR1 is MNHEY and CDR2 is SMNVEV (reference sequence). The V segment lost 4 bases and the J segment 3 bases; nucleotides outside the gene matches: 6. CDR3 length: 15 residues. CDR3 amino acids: CASSSSLAGSYEQYF. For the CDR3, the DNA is TGTGCCAGCAGTTCCTCACTAGCGGGAAGCTACGAGCAGTACTTC.

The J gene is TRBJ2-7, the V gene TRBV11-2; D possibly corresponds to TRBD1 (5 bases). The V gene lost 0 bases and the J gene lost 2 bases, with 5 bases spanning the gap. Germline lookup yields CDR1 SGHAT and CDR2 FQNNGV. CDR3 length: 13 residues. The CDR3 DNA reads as TGTGCCAGCAGCTTAGACAGGGCCTACGAGCAGTACTTC. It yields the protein CASSLDRAYEQYF.

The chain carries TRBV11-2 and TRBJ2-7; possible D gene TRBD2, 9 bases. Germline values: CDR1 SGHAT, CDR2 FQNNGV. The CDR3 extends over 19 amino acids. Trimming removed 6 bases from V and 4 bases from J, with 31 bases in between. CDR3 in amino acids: CASRIPGQGASAGGYEQYF. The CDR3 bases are TGTGCCAGCAGAATACCCGGGCAGGGGGCGTCAGCGGGAGGTTACGAGCAGTACTTC.

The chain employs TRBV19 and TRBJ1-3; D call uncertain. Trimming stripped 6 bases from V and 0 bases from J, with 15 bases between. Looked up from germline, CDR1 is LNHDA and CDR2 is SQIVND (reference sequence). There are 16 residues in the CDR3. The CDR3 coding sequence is TGTGCCAGTAGCCTCCCGTGGGCATCCTCTGGAAACACCATATATTTT. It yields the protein CASSLPWASSGNTIYF.

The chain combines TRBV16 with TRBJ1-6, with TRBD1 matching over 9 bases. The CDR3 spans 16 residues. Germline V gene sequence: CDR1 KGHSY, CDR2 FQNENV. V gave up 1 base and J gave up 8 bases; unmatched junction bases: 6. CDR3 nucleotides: TGTGCCAGCAGCCAATATGGGGGACAGGGTCATTCACCCCTCCACTTT. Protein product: CASSQYGGQGHSPLHF. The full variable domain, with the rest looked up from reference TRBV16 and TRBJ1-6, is GEEVAQTPKHLVRGEGQKAKLYCAPIKGHSYVFWYQQVLKNEFKFLISFQNENVFDETGMPKERFSAKCLPNSPCSLEIQATKLEDSAVYFCASSQYGGQGHSPLHFGNGTRLTVT.

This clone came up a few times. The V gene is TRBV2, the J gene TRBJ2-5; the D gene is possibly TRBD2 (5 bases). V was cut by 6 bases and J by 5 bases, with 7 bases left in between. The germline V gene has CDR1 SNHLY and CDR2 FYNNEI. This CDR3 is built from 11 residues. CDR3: CASRVAETQYF. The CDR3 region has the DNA TGTGCCAGCAGGGTAGCGGAGACCCAGTACTTC.

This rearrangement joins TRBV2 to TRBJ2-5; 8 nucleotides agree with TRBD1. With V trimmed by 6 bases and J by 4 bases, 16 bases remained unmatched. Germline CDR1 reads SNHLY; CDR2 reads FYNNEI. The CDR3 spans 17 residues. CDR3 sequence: CASSLARSTGVGETQYF. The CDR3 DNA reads TGTGCCAGCAGCCTGGCCCGTTCGACAGGGGTGGGAGAGACCCAGTACTTC.

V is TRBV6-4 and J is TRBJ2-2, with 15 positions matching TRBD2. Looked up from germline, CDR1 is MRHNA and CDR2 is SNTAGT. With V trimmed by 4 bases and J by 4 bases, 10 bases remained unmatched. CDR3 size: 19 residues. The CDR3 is CASSATGQGLAGGTGELFF. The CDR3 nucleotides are TGTGCCAGCAGTGCCACGGGACAGGGACTAGCGGGAGGCACCGGGGAGCTGTTTTTT.

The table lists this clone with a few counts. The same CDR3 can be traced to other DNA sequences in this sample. The CDR3 nucleotides are TGTGCCAGCAGTTCGGCGGGGGGGTATGGCTACACCTTC. It specifies CASSSAGGYGYTF. The genes are TRBV27 and TRBJ1-2, with a possible D match to TRBD1 (5 bases). There are 13 residues in the CDR3. Germline assignment: CDR1 MNHEY and CDR2 SMNVEV (reference sequence). Trimming removed 4 bases at V and 5 bases at J, with 11 bases between.

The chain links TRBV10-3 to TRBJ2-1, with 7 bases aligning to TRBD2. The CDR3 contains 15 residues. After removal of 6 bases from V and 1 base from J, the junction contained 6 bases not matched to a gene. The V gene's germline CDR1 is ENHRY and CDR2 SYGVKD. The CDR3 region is CAISNGGGSYNEQFF. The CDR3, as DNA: TGTGCCATCAGCAATGGGGGGGGATCCTACAATGAGCAGTTCTTC.

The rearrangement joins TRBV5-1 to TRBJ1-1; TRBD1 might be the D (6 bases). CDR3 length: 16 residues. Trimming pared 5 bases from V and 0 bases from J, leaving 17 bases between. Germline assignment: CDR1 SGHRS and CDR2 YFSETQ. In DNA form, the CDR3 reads TGCGCCAGCAGTTACGGACAGCCGAGGATGAACACTGAAGCTTTCTTT. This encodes CASSYGQPRMNTEAFF.

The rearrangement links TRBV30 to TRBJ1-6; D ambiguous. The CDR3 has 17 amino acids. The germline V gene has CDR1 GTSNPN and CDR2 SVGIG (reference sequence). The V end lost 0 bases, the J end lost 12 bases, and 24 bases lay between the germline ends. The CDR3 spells CAWSVSPGRGINKPLHF. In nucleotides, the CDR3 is TGTGCCTGGAGTGTCTCGCCAGGCCGAGGGATAAATAAACCCCTCCACTTT.

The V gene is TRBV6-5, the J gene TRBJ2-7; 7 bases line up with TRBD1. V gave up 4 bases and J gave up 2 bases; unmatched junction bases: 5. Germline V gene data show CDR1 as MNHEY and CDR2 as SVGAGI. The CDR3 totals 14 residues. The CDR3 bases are TGTGCCAGCAGTTTCGGGACAGACCCCTACGAGCAGTACTTC. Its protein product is CASSFGTDPYEQYF.

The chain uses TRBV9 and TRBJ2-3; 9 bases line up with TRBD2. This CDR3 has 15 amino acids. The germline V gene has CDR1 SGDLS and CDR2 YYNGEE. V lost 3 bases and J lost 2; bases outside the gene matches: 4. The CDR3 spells CASSEPGLATDTQYF. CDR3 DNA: TGTGCCAGCAGCGAGCCGGGACTAGCCACAGATACGCAGTATTTT. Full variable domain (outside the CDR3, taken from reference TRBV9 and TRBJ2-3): DSGVTQTPKHLITATGQRVTLRCSPRSGDLSVYWYQQSLDQGLQFLIQYYNGEERAKGNILERFSAQQFPDLHSELNLSSLELGDSALYFCASSEPGLATDTQYFGPGTRLTVL.

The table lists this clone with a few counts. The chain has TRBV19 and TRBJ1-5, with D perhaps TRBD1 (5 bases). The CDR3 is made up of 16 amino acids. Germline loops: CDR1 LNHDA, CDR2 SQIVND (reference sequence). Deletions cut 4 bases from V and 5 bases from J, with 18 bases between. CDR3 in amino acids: CASSRLFREDHQPQHF. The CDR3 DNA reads TGTGCCAGTAGTAGACTGTTCAGGGAGGACCATCAGCCCCAGCATTTT.

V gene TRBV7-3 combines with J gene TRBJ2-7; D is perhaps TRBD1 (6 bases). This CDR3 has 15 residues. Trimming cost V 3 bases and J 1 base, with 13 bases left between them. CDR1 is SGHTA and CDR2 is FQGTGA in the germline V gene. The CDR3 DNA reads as TGTGCCAGCAGCTTCCCGGGACACCTATCCTACGAGCAGTACTTC. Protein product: CASSFPGHLSYEQYF.

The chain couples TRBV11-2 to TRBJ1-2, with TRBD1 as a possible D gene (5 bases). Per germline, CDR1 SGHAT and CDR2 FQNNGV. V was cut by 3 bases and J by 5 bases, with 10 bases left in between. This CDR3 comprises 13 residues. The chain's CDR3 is CASSFDRSYGYTF. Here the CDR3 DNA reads TGTGCCAGCAGCTTTGACAGATCTTATGGCTACACCTTC.

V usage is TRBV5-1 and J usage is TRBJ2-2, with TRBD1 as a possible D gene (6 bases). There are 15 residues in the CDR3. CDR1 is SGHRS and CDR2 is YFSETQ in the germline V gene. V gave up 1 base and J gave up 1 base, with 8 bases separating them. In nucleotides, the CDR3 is TGCGCCAGCAGCTTGAAGGGGGAGAACACCGGGGAGCTGTTTTTT. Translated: CASSLKGENTGELFF.

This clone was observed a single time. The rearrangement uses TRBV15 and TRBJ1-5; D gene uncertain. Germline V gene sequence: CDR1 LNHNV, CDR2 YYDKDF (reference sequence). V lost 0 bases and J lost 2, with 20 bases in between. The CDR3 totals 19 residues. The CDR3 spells CATSRDRRRKPEGNQPQHF. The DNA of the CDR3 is TGTGCCACCAGCAGAGATCGGAGGAGGAAACCAGAGGGCAATCAGCCCCAGCATTTT.

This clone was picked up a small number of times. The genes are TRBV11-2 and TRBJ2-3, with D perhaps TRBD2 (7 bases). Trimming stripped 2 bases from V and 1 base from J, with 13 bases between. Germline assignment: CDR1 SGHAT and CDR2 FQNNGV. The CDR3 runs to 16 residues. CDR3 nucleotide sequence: TGTGCCAGCAGCTTAACGGGGGGCAAAGGCACAGATACGCAGTATTTT. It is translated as CASSLTGGKGTDTQYF.